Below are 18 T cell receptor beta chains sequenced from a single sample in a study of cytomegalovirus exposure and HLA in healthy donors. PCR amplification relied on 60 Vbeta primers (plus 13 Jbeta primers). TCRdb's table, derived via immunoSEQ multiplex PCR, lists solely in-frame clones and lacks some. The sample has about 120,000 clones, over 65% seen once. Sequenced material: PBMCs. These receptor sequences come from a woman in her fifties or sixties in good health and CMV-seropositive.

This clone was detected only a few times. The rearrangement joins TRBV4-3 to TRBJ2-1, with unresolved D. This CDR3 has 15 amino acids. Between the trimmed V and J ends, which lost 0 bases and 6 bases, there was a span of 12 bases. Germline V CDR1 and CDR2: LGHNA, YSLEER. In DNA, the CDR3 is TGCGCCAGCAGCCAAGACTTTCCCCTCCTCAATGAGCAGTTCTTC. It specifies CASSQDFPLLNEQFF.

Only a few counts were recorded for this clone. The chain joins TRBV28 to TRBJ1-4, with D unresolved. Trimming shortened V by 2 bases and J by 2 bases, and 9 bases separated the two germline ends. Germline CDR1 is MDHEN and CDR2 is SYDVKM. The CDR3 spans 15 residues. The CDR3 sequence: CASSLGPATNEKLFF. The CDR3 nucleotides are TGTGCCAGCAGTTTAGGGCCCGCGACTAATGAAAAACTGTTTTTT.

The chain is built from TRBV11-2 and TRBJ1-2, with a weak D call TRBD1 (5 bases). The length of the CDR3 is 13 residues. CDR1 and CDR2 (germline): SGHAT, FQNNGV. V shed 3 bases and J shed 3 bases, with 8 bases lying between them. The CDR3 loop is CASSFDSDYGYTF. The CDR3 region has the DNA TGTGCCAGCAGCTTTGACAGCGACTATGGCTACACCTTC.

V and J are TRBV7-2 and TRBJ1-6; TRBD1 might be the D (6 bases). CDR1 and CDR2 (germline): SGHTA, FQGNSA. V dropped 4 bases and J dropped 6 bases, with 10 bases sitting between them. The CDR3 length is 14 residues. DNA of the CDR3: TGTGCCAGCAGCTCAGGGGCTATTAATTCACCCCTCCACTTT. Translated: CASSSGAINSPLHF. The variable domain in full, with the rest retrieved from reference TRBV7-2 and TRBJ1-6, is GAGVSQSPSNKVTEKGKDVELRCDPISGHTALYWYRQSLGQGLEFLIYFQGNSAPDKSGLPSDRFSAERTGGSVSTLTIQRTQQEDSAVYLCASSSGAINSPLHFGNGTRLTVT.

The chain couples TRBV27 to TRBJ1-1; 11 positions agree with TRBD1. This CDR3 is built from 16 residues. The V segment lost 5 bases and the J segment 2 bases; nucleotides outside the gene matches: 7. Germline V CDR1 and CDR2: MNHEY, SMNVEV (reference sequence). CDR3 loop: CASSPRTGGINTEAFF. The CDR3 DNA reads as TGTGCCAGCAGTCCCCGGACAGGGGGCATTAACACTGAAGCTTTCTTT.

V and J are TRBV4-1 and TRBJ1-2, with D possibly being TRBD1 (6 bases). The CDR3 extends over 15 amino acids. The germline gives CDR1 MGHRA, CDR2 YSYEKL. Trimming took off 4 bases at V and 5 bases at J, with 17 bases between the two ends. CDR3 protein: CASSLDSDTYYGYTF. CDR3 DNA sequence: TGCGCCAGCAGCCTGGACAGCGATACCTATTATGGCTACACCTTC.

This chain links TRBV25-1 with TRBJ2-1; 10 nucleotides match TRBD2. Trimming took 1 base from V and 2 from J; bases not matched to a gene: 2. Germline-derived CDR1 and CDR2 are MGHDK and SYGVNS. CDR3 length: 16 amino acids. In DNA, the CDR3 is TGTGCCAGCAGTGAATGGACTAGCGGTACCTACAATGAGCAGTTCTTC. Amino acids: CASSEWTSGTYNEQFF.

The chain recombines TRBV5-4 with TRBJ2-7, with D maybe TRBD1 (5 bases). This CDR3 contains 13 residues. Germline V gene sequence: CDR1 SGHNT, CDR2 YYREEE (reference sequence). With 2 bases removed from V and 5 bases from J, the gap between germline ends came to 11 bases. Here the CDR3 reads CASSFHQGNEQYF. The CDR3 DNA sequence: TGTGCCAGCAGCTTTCACCAGGGTAACGAGCAGTACTTC. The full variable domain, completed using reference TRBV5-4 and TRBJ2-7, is ETGVTQSPTHLIKTRGQQVTLRCSSQSGHNTVSWYQQALGQGPQFIFQYYREEENGRGNFPPRFSGLQFPNYSSELNVNALELDDSALYLCASSFHQGNEQYFGPGTRLTVT.

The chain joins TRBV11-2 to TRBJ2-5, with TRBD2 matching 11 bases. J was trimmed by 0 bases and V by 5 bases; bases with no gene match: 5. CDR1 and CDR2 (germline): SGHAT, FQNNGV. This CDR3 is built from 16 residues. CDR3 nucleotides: TGTGCCAGCAGCCCCGTAGCGGGGGGGTACCAAGAGACCCAGTACTTC. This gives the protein CASSPVAGGYQETQYF.

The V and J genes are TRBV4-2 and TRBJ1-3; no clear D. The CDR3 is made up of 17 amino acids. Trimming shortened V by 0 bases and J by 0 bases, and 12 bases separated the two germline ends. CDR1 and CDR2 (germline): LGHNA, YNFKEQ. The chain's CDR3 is CASSQDLAGGSGNTIYF. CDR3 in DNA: TGTGCCAGCAGCCAAGATCTCGCAGGAGGCTCTGGAAACACCATATATTTT.

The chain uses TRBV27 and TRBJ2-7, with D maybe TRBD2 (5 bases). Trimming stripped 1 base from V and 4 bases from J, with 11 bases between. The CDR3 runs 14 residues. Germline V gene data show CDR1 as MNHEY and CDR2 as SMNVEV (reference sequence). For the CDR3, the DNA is TGTGCCAGCAGTTTATACGAGGGATCTTACGAGCAGTACTTC. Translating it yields CASSLYEGSYEQYF.

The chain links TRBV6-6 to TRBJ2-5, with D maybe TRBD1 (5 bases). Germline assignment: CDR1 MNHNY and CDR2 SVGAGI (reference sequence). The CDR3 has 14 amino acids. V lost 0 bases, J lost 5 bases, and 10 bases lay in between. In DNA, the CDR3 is TGTGCCAGCAGTTACTCTGGCAGGGATGAGACCCAGTACTTC. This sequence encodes CASSYSGRDETQYF.

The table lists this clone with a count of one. The CDR3 region is CSGGQGISYEQYF. In nucleotides, the CDR3 is TGCAGCGGTGGACAGGGGATATCCTACGAGCAGTACTTC. J is TRBJ2-7 and V is TRBV29-1, with 9 bases fitting TRBD1. With V trimmed by 7 bases and J by 1 base, 5 bases remained unmatched. The CDR3 length is 13 residues. CDR1 and CDR2 from the germline V gene are SQVTM and ANQGSEA.

CDR3 nucleotide sequence: TGCAGCGTTGAAAGGCAGCGGGATGAGGCTTTCTTT. Its translation: CSVERQRDEAFF. V and J are TRBV29-1 and TRBJ1-1; D not resolved. CDR1 and CDR2 (germline): SQVTM, ANQGSEA. V was clipped by 2 bases and J by 11 bases, with 15 bases between them. The CDR3 contains 12 residues.

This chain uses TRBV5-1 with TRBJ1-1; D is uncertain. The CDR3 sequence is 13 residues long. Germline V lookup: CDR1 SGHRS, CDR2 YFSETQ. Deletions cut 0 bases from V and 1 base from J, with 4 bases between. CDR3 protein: CASSLAQNTEAFF. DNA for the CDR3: TGCGCCAGCAGCTTGGCACAGAACACTGAAGCTTTCTTT.

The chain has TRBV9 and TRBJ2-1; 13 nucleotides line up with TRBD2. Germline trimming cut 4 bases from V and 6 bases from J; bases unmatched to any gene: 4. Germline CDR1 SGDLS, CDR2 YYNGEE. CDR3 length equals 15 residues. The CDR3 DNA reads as TGTGCCAGCAGCAGGACTAGCGGGAGCCCCAATGAGCAGTTCTTC. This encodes CASSRTSGSPNEQFF.

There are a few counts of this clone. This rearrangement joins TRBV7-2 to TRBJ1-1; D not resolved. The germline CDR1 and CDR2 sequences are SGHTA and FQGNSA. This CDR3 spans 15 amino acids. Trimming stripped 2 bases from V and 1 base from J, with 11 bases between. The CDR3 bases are TGTGCCAGCAGCTTAACGGGGTTTGGGAACACTGAAGCTTTCTTT. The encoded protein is CASSLTGFGNTEAFF.

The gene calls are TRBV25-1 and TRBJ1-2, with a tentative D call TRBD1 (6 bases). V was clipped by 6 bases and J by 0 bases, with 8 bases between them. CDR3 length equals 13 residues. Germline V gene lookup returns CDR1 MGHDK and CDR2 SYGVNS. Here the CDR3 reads CASSQGTNYGYTF. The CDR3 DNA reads TGTGCCAGCAGCCAGGGGACTAACTATGGCTACACCTTC.